What follows are 29 T cell receptor beta chains derived from one specimen sequenced in a study of OX40 agonist ivuxolimab in advanced cancers. Sequencing used immunoSEQ multiplex PCR; TCRdb keeps in-frame clones, though not all of them. This sample has over 50,000 clones, with roughly 91% found just once. The source material was CD4+ or CD8+ T cells sorted from blood, sampled in a trial of the OX40 agonist ivuxolimab. The source is an adult with an advanced solid tumor such as melanoma, head and neck, liver or kidney cancer.

The V call is TRBV28, the J call TRBJ1-2; 7 bases fit TRBD1. The V and J ends lost 6 bases and 5 bases, in that order; junction bases with no gene match: 12. The CDR3 is made up of 15 amino acids. From germline, CDR1 is MDHEN and CDR2 SYDVKM. Here the CDR3 reads CASSPGQSTRYGYTF. Here the CDR3 DNA reads TGTGCCAGCAGCCCGGGACAGTCAACACGATATGGCTACACCTTC.

CDR3 in DNA: TGTGCCAGCAGCTCCCCCGACGGGACCCAGTACTTC. Its protein product is CASSSPDGTQYF. The chain links TRBV7-9 to TRBJ2-5; D is uncertain. CDR1 SEHNR and CDR2 FQNEAQ come from the germline V gene (reference sequence). CDR3 length: 12 amino acids. V shed 4 bases and J shed 7 bases, with 10 bases lying between them.

The chain recombines TRBV6-6 with TRBJ2-7; D may be TRBD1 or TRBD2 (5 bases each). Germline V lookup: CDR1 MNHNY, CDR2 SVGAGI (reference sequence). The V gene lost 4 bases and the J gene lost 6 bases, with 10 bases spanning the gap. This CDR3 is built from 12 residues. CDR3 loop: CASSWAGGEQYF. Written as DNA, the CDR3 is TGTGCCAGCAGTTGGGCTGGGGGCGAGCAGTACTTC.

The rearrangement uses TRBV27 and TRBJ1-1, with no clear D. The V and J ends lost 5 bases and 6 bases respectively, with 13 bases between them. CDR1 is MNHEY, CDR2 SMNVEV, per germline (reference sequence). The length of the CDR3 is 13 residues. CDR3 in amino acids: CASSRSGIAEAFF. In DNA, the CDR3 is TGTGCCAGCAGTCGTAGTGGGATCGCTGAAGCTTTCTTT.

The chain uses TRBV7-9 and TRBJ2-3; D is undetermined. CDR1 is SEHNR, CDR2 FQNEAQ, per germline (reference sequence). The CDR3 runs 13 residues. V lost 1 base to trimming and J lost 2 bases, with 4 bases between them. The CDR3 here is CASSLGATDTQYF. CDR3 DNA sequence: TGTGCCAGCAGCTTAGGTGCCACAGATACGCAGTATTTT. Combining the CDR3 with reference TRBV7-9 and TRBJ2-3 gives the whole variable domain DTGVSQNPRHKITKRGQNVTFRCDPISEHNRLYWYRQTLGQGPEFLTYFQNEAQLEKSRLLSDRFSAERPKGSFSTLEIQRTEQGDSAMYLCASSLGATDTQYFGPGTRLTVL.

J is TRBJ2-7 and V is TRBV5-1, with 8 bases aligning to TRBD1. Germline loops: CDR1 SGHRS, CDR2 YFSETQ. J lost 6 bases, V lost 0 bases, and 2 bases had no gene match. This CDR3 contains 13 residues. The CDR3 loop reads CASSLGTGSEQYF. In DNA, the CDR3 is TGCGCCAGCAGCTTGGGGACAGGGAGCGAGCAGTACTTC.

The chain has TRBV7-3 and TRBJ2-1; 13 bases align to TRBD2. The trim removed 5 bases at V and 2 bases at J, leaving 6 bases unmatched. The CDR3 runs to 17 residues. CDR1 is SGHTA and CDR2 is FQGTGA in the germline V gene. CDR3 loop: CASSLLAGGPPYNEQFF. CDR3 bases: TGTGCCAGCAGCCTACTAGCGGGAGGGCCCCCCTACAATGAGCAGTTCTTC.

The V gene is TRBV19, the J gene TRBJ1-5; D is unclear. V lost 4 bases and J lost 4, with 8 bases in between. Germline CDR1 and CDR2: LNHDA and SQIVND (reference sequence). This CDR3 region has 13 residues. The CDR3: CASSTTTNQPQHF. The CDR3, as DNA: TGTGCCAGTAGTACGACTACAAATCAGCCCCAGCATTTT.

The gene calls are TRBV20-1 and TRBJ1-1; D unresolved. Germline loops: CDR1 DFQATT, CDR2 SNEGSKA (reference sequence). Trimming left V 5 bases short and J 2 bases short, with 6 bases between. The CDR3 spans 11 residues. The CDR3 protein is CSAGVNTEAFF. Written as DNA, the CDR3 is TGCAGTGCTGGAGTAAACACTGAAGCTTTCTTT.

The genes are TRBV7-9 and TRBJ1-5; no firm D call. The V end was cut by 1 base, the J end by 8 bases, with 15 bases between. Germline lookup yields CDR1 SEHNR and CDR2 FQNEAQ (reference sequence). The CDR3 spans 15 residues. The CDR3 sequence: CASSLDSNSGEPQHF. CDR3 nucleotides: TGTGCCAGCAGCTTAGATTCTAATTCAGGAGAGCCCCAGCATTTT.

This rearrangement joins TRBV11-3 to TRBJ2-7; TRBD2 might be the D (6 bases). V shed 0 bases and J shed 7 bases, with 16 bases lying between them. Germline V gives CDR1 SGHNT, CDR2 YENEEA. This CDR3 spans 15 amino acids. Here the CDR3 DNA reads TGTGCCAGCAGCTTAGAAGGTAGCGGTGGGGAAGAGCAGTACTTC. It yields the protein CASSLEGSGGEEQYF.

The chain employs TRBV10-2 and TRBJ2-1, with a tentative D call TRBD2 (5 bases). The germline V gene has CDR1 WSHSY and CDR2 SAAADI. Trimming shortened V by 8 bases and J by 0 bases, and 11 bases separated the two germline ends. The CDR3 has 14 amino acids. Here the CDR3 reads CASRTAGSYNEQFF. The CDR3 DNA reads as TGCGCCAGCCGGACTGCCGGCTCCTACAATGAGCAGTTCTTC.

This clone appeared once. The chain joins TRBV2 to TRBJ2-3; no definite D call. CDR3 length: 10 amino acids. V was clipped by 8 bases and J by 11 bases, with 11 bases between them. Germline assignment: CDR1 SNHLY and CDR2 FYNNEI. The CDR3 DNA reads TGTGCCAGCGGGCCCGGTTTGCAGTATTTT. Protein sequence: CASGPGLQYF.

The CDR3 DNA follows: TGCGCCAGCGCCCAGGCCGGGTTCGCGAACACCGGGGAGCTGTTTTTT. Translation gives CASAQAGFANTGELFF. The gene calls are TRBV5-1 and TRBJ2-2; D uncertain. The CDR3 runs 16 residues. V was pared by 7 bases and J by 0 bases, with 16 bases between. The V gene's germline CDR1 is SGHRS and CDR2 YFSETQ.

This clone was counted only a few times. The rearrangement uses TRBV7-9 and TRBJ1-1; tentatively, D is TRBD1 (5 bases). Germline V lookup: CDR1 SEHNR, CDR2 FQNEAQ (reference sequence). The CDR3 contains 12 residues. V lost 6 bases and J 2 bases, leaving 7 bases between the germline ends. CDR3 in DNA: TGTGCCAGCAGGCGGGGCAACACTGAAGCTTTCTTT. Its translation: CASRRGNTEAFF.

The rearrangement links TRBV27 to TRBJ2-1; possibly TRBD2 for D (5 bases). Trimming removed 0 bases at V and 10 bases at J, with 16 bases between. Germline CDR1 and CDR2: MNHEY and SMNVEV (reference sequence). The CDR3 consists of 15 residues. This CDR3 reads CASSLSAPRGREQFF. The CDR3 DNA sequence: TGTGCCAGCAGTTTATCTGCCCCCCGAGGGCGGGAGCAGTTCTTC.

This chain connects TRBV15 to TRBJ2-1; TRBD2 aligns across 12 bases. Germline CDR1 reads LNHNV; CDR2 reads YYDKDF (reference sequence). There are 15 residues in the CDR3. With V trimmed by 1 base and J by 7 bases, 2 bases remained unmatched. In nucleotides, the CDR3 is TGTGCCACCAGCAGAGGGACTAGCGGGACAAATGAGCAGTTCTTC. Protein sequence: CATSRGTSGTNEQFF.

V usage is TRBV11-2 and J usage is TRBJ2-3; a possible D gene is TRBD2 (6 bases). V lost 0 bases to trimming and J lost 5 bases, with 9 bases between them. The CDR3 is 14 amino acids. Germline CDR1 reads SGHAT; CDR2 reads FQNNGV. The CDR3 DNA sequence: TGTGCCAGCAGCTTAGATCCGGGACTAGATACGCAGTATTTT. It translates to CASSLDPGLDTQYF.

The chain is built from TRBV2 and TRBJ2-2, with 9 bases lining up with TRBD2. The CDR3 totals 17 residues. Germline CDR1 reads SNHLY; CDR2 reads FYNNEI. Trimming at V came to 6 bases and at J to 2 bases, leaving 10 bases not matched to a gene. CDR3 residues: CASRGLSGSSNTGELFF. The CDR3 bases are TGTGCCAGCAGGGGCCTTAGCGGGAGTTCTAACACCGGGGAGCTGTTTTTT.

In its sample, this clone was seen once. The chain uses TRBV18 and TRBJ2-7; maybe TRBD1 (6 bases). This CDR3 comprises 13 residues. Germline assignment: CDR1 KGHSH and CDR2 LQKENI. V gave up 2 bases and J gave up 4 bases, with 9 bases separating them. CDR3 coding DNA: TGTGCCAGCTCACCAGGGGGCTTGTACGAGCAGTACTTC. Protein sequence: CASSPGGLYEQYF.

This chain links TRBV18 with TRBJ1-5, with TRBD1 matching over 7 bases. The length of the CDR3 is 18 residues. Losses at the gene ends were 3 bases for V and 6 bases for J; bases not matched to a gene: 17. Per germline, CDR1 KGHSH and CDR2 LQKENI. The CDR3 DNA reads TGTGCCAGCTCACCCGGGACAGAGGAAAAGCCGTATTTTCAGCCCCAGCATTTT. This encodes CASSPGTEEKPYFQPQHF.

The J gene is TRBJ2-1, the V gene TRBV27, with TRBD2 identical over 8 bases. The CDR3 spans 17 residues. After removal of 4 bases from V and 0 bases from J, the junction contained 8 bases not matched to a gene. Germline V gives CDR1 MNHEY, CDR2 SMNVEV (reference sequence). CDR3 loop: CASSWRGREASYNEQFF. CDR3 in DNA: TGTGCCAGCAGTTGGCGGGGGCGGGAGGCCTCCTACAATGAGCAGTTCTTC.

The chain is built from TRBV21-1 and TRBJ2-2; the table's D call TRBD2 went unverified against the DNA. TRBV21-1 is designated a pseudogene. The CDR3 extends over 14 amino acids. CDR3 in amino acids: CASRLAGGPGELFF. The DNA of the CDR3 is TGTGCCAGCAGGCTAGCGGGAGGTCCCGGGGAGCTGTTTTTT.

The chain is built from TRBV27 and TRBJ2-3; D uncertain. V lost 6 bases to trimming and J lost 4 bases, with 8 bases between them. This CDR3 spans 12 amino acids. Germline V CDR1 and CDR2: MNHEY, SMNVEV (reference sequence). This CDR3 reads CASSRTPDTQYF. DNA for the CDR3: TGTGCCAGCAGCCGGACGCCAGATACGCAGTATTTT.

This chain uses TRBV5-8 with TRBJ2-5; 9 positions agree with TRBD1. This CDR3 comprises 14 residues. The V gene's germline CDR1 is SGHTS and CDR2 YDEGEE. Germline trimming cut 4 bases from V and 4 bases from J; bases unmatched to any gene: 5. The CDR3, as DNA: TGTGCCAGCAGCGTGGGACAGGGTTTAGAGACCCAGTACTTC. Protein sequence: CASSVGQGLETQYF.

The chain joins TRBV4-1 to TRBJ2-1; TRBD2 aligns across 8 bases. Germline CDR1 MGHRA, CDR2 YSYEKL. V dropped 1 base and J dropped 1; count of bases not matched to a gene: 0. The CDR3 is made up of 15 amino acids. CDR3 DNA: TGCGCCAGCAGCCAAGCTAGCGGGTCCTACAATGAGCAGTTCTTC. Translating gives CASSQASGSYNEQFF.

This rearrangement joins TRBV9 to TRBJ1-2; 9 bases map to TRBD1. J was trimmed by 3 bases and V by 4 bases; bases with no gene match: 7. From germline, CDR1 is SGDLS and CDR2 YYNGEE. The CDR3 has 15 residues. The CDR3 bases are TGTGCCAGCAGCCCCACAGGGGGCGCTGACTATGGCTACACCTTC. The encoded protein is CASSPTGGADYGYTF.

This clone was counted once. The gene calls are TRBV6-4 and TRBJ2-7; D is possibly TRBD2 (6 bases). This CDR3 comprises 14 residues. V gave up 6 bases and J gave up 4 bases, with 16 bases separating them. From germline, CDR1 is MRHNA and CDR2 SNTAGT. The CDR3 sequence: CASRGDWQGYEQYF. The CDR3 bases are TGTGCCAGCAGAGGGGACTGGCAGGGTTACGAGCAGTACTTC.

This clone was detected once. This sequence joins TRBV4-1 and TRBJ2-7; perhaps TRBD2 as D (5 bases). The CDR3 extends over 15 amino acids. Germline V lookup: CDR1 MGHRA, CDR2 YSYEKL. The ends were cut back, 0 bases at V and 3 bases at J, with 12 bases in the middle. The CDR3 region has the DNA TGCGCCAGCAGCCAAGACTCAGCGGAGTTCTACGAGCAGTACTTC. The encoded protein is CASSQDSAEFYEQYF.